The clone carrying this TCR beta chain was detected only a few times. This specimen includes other DNA sequences encoding the same CDR3. This sample is drawn from a study of blood T cell repertoires in COVID-19. V lost 0 bases and J lost 3, with 3 bases in between. Germline CDR1 DFQATT, CDR2 SNEGSKA (reference sequence). This CDR3 is 11 amino acids long. The assay was immunoSEQ multiplex PCR, and TCRdb's table has in-frame clones only and misses some. The sample consists of some 290,000 clones, roughly nine tenths of them appearing once. Seattle-derived patients entered the study during active infection and were followed longitudinally.

This chain uses TRBV20-1 with TRBJ2-7; D gene unclear. The specimen sequenced was peripheral blood. The receptor was isolated from a woman in her 30s with COVID-19, enrolled during active disease. CDR3 protein: CSARDSYEQYF. In DNA form, the CDR3 reads TGCAGTGCTAGAGACAGCTACGAGCAGTACTTC.